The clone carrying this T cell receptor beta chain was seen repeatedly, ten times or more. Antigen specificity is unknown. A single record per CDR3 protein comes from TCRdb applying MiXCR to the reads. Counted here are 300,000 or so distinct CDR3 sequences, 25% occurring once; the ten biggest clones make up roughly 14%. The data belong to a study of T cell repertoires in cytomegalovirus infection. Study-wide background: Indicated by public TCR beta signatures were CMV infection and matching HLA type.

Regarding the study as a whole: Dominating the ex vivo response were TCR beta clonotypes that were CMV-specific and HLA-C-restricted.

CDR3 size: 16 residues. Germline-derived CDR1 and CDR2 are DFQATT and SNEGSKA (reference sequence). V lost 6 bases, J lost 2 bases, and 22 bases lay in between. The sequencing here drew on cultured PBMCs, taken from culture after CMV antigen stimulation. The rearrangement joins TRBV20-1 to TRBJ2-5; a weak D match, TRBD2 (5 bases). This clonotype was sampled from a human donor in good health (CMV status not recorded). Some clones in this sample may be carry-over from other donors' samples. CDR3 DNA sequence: TGCAGTGCCCGGAGCGTCGGGGTCCTATTTCAAGAGACCCAGTACTTC. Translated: CSARSVGVLFQETQYF.